The 17 T cell receptor beta chains below come from one sample, sequenced in a study of OX40 agonist ivuxolimab in advanced cancers. This table comes from immunoSEQ multiplex PCR, and its TCRdb copy is limited to in-frame clones, with some not included. The sample yields more than 50,000 clones, approximately 86% seen once. This sample comprised CD4+ or CD8+ T cells sorted from blood, obtained in a trial of the OX40 agonist ivuxolimab. Receptors were obtained from an adult with an advanced solid tumor such as melanoma, head and neck, liver or kidney cancer.

This clone has just a few counts. The chain uses TRBV4-3 and TRBJ2-1; D unclear. The CDR3 runs to 15 residues. The germline gives CDR1 LGHNA, CDR2 YSLEER. V shed 0 bases and J shed 7 bases, with 13 bases lying between them. This CDR3 is CASSQEWGSWNEQFF. The CDR3 DNA reads as TGCGCCAGCAGCCAAGAGTGGGGTTCGTGGAATGAGCAGTTCTTC.

This clone has a single count. The chain combines TRBV2 with TRBJ2-1, with 9 positions matching TRBD2. The CDR3 contains 15 residues. J gave up 2 bases and V 5 bases, and 4 bases lay outside the gene matches. Per the germline V gene, CDR1 is SNHLY and CDR2 is FYNNEI. The CDR3 DNA sequence: TGTGCCAGCAGTTATTTAGCGGGAGCCTACAATGAGCAGTTCTTC. This translates into CASSYLAGAYNEQFF.

The V gene is TRBV15, the J gene TRBJ1-4, with TRBD1 matching 9 bases. CDR3 length: 14 amino acids. Per germline, CDR1 LNHNV and CDR2 YYDKDF (reference sequence). The junction had 4 bases not matched to a gene; V was cut back by 3 bases and J by 8 bases. The CDR3 region is CATSRDRGSEKLFF. CDR3 DNA sequence: TGTGCCACCAGCAGGGACAGGGGCTCGGAAAAACTGTTTTTT.

This clone has only a few counts. V and J are TRBV28 and TRBJ1-5; TRBD1 matches 10 bases. With V trimmed by 5 bases and J by 5 bases, 3 bases remained unmatched. Germline V lookup: CDR1 MDHEN, CDR2 SYDVKM. The CDR3 consists of 14 residues. As DNA, the CDR3 is TGTGCCAGCAGTCCAGGGACAGGGGATCAGCCCCAGCATTTT. Translation gives CASSPGTGDQPQHF.

This chain joins TRBV6-1 and TRBJ2-1; 10 nucleotides line up with TRBD2. Germline-derived CDR1 and CDR2 are MNHNS and SASEGT. With V trimmed by 2 bases and J by 6 bases, 1 base remained unmatched. CDR3 size: 14 residues. In DNA form, the CDR3 reads TGTGCCAGCAGTGAACTAGCGGGAGTCAATGAGCAGTTCTTC. Its translation is CASSELAGVNEQFF.

The rearrangement uses TRBV28 and TRBJ2-7, with 8 positions matching TRBD1. The CDR3 is 15 amino acids. The ends lost 5 bases at V and 0 bases at J; junction bases unmatched: 6. Germline loops: CDR1 MDHEN, CDR2 SYDVKM. The CDR3 DNA reads as TGTGCCAGCAGTGTACAGGGGGAAAGCTCCTACGAGCAGTACTTC. It specifies CASSVQGESSYEQYF.

The chain links TRBV19 to TRBJ2-7; D is tentatively TRBD1 or TRBD2 (6 bases each). V was clipped by 6 bases and J by 3 bases, with 18 bases between them. The CDR3 has 15 residues. CDR1 LNHDA and CDR2 SQIVND come from the germline V gene (reference sequence). The CDR3 sequence: CASSLKTGDIYEQYF. In DNA, the CDR3 is TGTGCCAGTAGCCTCAAAACGGGGGACATCTACGAGCAGTACTTC.

The V and J genes are TRBV28 and TRBJ2-1; a possible D gene is TRBD1 (5 bases). CDR3 length: 12 residues. Trimming pared 6 bases from V and 10 bases from J, leaving 13 bases between. Germline V lookup: CDR1 MDHEN, CDR2 SYDVKM. Written as DNA, the CDR3 is TGTGCCAGCAGGCGACCAGGGTGGGAGCAGTTCTTC. Translating it yields CASRRPGWEQFF.

The J gene is TRBJ1-2, the V gene TRBV7-2; no reliable D call. Per the germline V gene, CDR1 is SGHTA and CDR2 is FQGNSA. V was trimmed by 1 base and J by 6 bases, leaving 6 bases between them. This CDR3 is built from 12 residues. CDR3 amino acids: CASSLDSNGYTF. The CDR3 DNA is TGTGCCAGCAGCTTAGACAGCAATGGCTACACCTTC.

This clone was detected only a few times. This chain links TRBV27 with TRBJ2-4; weak D call: TRBD2 (6 bases). The length of the CDR3 is 15 residues. The V gene lost 11 bases and the J gene lost 1 base, with 18 bases spanning the gap. Germline V CDR1 and CDR2: MNHEY, SMNVEV (reference sequence). The CDR3 region is CALTRGGTAKNIQYF. CDR3 sequence (DNA): TGTGCCCTCACCCGGGGAGGAACGGCCAAAAACATTCAGTACTTC.

This clone has just one count. V is TRBV11-3 and J is TRBJ2-1; 7 bases fit TRBD2. V trimming: 4 bases; J trimming: 3 bases; junction bases outside the gene matches: 12. The CDR3 runs 17 residues. Per the germline V gene, CDR1 is SGHNT and CDR2 is YENEEA. CDR3 residues: CASSSSFGRGIYNEQFF. The CDR3, as DNA: TGTGCCAGCAGCTCCTCTTTCGGGCGGGGGATCTACAATGAGCAGTTCTTC.

This clone was detected a few times. The V and J genes are TRBV7-7 and TRBJ2-5; no definite D call. Germline V gene data show CDR1 as SSHAT and CDR2 as FNYEAQ (reference sequence). Trimming shortened V by 11 bases and J by 3 bases, and 16 bases separated the two germline ends. The CDR3 sequence is 13 residues long. DNA of the CDR3: TGTGCCGTTTGGGATCGATTGGAAGAGACCCAGTACTTC. This codes for CAVWDRLEETQYF.

The V gene is TRBV19, the J gene TRBJ1-5; D remains unclear. The germline V and J ends were trimmed by 3 bases and 0 bases, with 18 bases remaining between them. Germline CDR1 reads LNHDA; CDR2 reads SQIVND (reference sequence). This CDR3 has 18 residues. CDR3: CASSIRFFERTSNQPQHF. The DNA of the CDR3 is TGTGCCAGTAGTATCCGTTTTTTTGAGCGTACTAGCAATCAGCCCCAGCATTTT. Filled out from reference TRBV19 and TRBJ1-5, the complete variable domain reads DGGITQSPKYLFRKEGQNVTLSCEQNLNHDAMYWYRQDPGQGLRLIYYSQIVNDFQKGDIAEGYSVSREKKESFPLTVTSAQKNPTAFYLCASSIRFFERTSNQPQHFGDGTRLSIL.

This chain connects TRBV5-6 to TRBJ1-4; TRBD1 might be the D (6 bases). Germline V gene data show CDR1 as SGHDT and CDR2 as YYEEEE. There are 15 residues in the CDR3. The V end lost 5 bases, the J end lost 1 base, and 12 bases lay between the germline ends. CDR3 residues: CASSQTGLTNEKLFF. CDR3 bases: TGTGCCAGCAGTCAGACAGGACTAACTAATGAAAAACTGTTTTTT.

CDR3 in DNA: TGTGCCAGCAGTCCCCCCCGAGGGGGCCTGTACTTC. The encoded protein is CASSPPRGGLYF. The rearrangement uses TRBV28 and TRBJ2-7, with 7 bases that match TRBD1. With V trimmed by 5 bases and J by 12 bases, 10 bases remained unmatched. The CDR3 runs to 12 residues. Germline V CDR1 and CDR2: MDHEN, SYDVKM.

The chain employs TRBV4-1 and TRBJ2-3, with 7 bases lining up with TRBD1. Germline V gene sequence: CDR1 MGHRA, CDR2 YSYEKL. Trimming at V came to 5 bases and at J to 0 bases, leaving 2 bases not matched to a gene. This CDR3 region has 14 residues. CDR3 in amino acids: CASSSGQSTDTQYF. The DNA of the CDR3 is TGCGCCAGCAGCTCGGGACAGAGCACAGATACGCAGTATTTT.

The gene calls are TRBV5-1 and TRBJ2-4; 7 bases line up with TRBD2. V dropped 2 bases and J dropped 7; count of bases not matched to a gene: 33. CDR1 is SGHRS, CDR2 YFSETQ, per germline. The CDR3 has 23 residues. The CDR3 loop reads CASSLTRLLAVSREGMGRNIQYF. The CDR3 nucleotides read TGCGCCAGCAGCTTAACGAGGCTGCTGGCCGTAAGCAGGGAGGGTATGGGAAGGAACATTCAGTACTTC. The full variable domain, its missing parts supplied by reference TRBV5-1 and TRBJ2-4, is KAGVTQTPRYLIKTRGQQVTLSCSPISGHRSVSWYQQTPGQGLQFLFEYFSETQRNKGNFPGRFSGRQFSNSRSEMNVSTLELGDSALYLCASSLTRLLAVSREGMGRNIQYFGAGTRLSVL.